This T cell receptor beta chain originates from a study of T cells in Graves' hyperthyroidism and ophthalmopathy. Clinical symptoms, serum thyroxine, TRAb, thyroid ultrasound and orbital computed tomography established diagnosis. Overall study results and limits: The model made its ophthalmopathy prediction, and onset followed a median 6.5 months later.

Note on this clonotype: The target antigen is unknown. The CDR3 does not end in the conserved phenylalanine or tryptophan, so this is likely a read error.

RNA transcripts yielded amplified TCR beta CDR3 regions. When the TCR CDR3 underwent first-round RT-PCR, the HTBI primer set was used. TCRdb reanalysed the multiplex PCR reads using MiXCR and keeps one entry per CDR3 protein. The table includes about 700,000 distinct CDR3 sequences, around 13% detected once. This CDR3 comprises 15 residues. V lost 2 bases to trimming and J lost 5 bases, with 13 bases between them. CDR1 and CDR2 from the germline V gene are GTSNPN and SVGIG (reference sequence). Sample: blood. The receptor comes from a woman aged 18-29 years with Graves' hyperthyroidism. The chain is built from TRBV30 and TRBJ1-6; D not resolved. DNA of the CDR3: TGTGCCTGGAGTATCGAAGATCTACATAATTCACCCCTCCACCTT. Translated: CAWSIEDLHNSPLHL.